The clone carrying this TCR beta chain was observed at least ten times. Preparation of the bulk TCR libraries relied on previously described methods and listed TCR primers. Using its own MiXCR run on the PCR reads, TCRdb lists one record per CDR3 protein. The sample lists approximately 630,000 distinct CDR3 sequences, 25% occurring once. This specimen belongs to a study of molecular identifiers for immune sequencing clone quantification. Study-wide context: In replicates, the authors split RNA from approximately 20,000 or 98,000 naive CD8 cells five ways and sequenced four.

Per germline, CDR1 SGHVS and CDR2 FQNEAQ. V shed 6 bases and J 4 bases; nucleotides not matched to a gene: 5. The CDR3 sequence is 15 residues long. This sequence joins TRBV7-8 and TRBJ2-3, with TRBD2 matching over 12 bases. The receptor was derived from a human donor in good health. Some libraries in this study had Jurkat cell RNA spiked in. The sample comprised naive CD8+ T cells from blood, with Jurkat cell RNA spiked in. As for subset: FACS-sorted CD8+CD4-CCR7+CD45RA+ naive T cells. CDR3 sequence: CASRSGTSGPDTQYF. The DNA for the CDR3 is TGTGCCAGCAGATCCGGGACTAGCGGGCCAGATACGCAGTATTTT.